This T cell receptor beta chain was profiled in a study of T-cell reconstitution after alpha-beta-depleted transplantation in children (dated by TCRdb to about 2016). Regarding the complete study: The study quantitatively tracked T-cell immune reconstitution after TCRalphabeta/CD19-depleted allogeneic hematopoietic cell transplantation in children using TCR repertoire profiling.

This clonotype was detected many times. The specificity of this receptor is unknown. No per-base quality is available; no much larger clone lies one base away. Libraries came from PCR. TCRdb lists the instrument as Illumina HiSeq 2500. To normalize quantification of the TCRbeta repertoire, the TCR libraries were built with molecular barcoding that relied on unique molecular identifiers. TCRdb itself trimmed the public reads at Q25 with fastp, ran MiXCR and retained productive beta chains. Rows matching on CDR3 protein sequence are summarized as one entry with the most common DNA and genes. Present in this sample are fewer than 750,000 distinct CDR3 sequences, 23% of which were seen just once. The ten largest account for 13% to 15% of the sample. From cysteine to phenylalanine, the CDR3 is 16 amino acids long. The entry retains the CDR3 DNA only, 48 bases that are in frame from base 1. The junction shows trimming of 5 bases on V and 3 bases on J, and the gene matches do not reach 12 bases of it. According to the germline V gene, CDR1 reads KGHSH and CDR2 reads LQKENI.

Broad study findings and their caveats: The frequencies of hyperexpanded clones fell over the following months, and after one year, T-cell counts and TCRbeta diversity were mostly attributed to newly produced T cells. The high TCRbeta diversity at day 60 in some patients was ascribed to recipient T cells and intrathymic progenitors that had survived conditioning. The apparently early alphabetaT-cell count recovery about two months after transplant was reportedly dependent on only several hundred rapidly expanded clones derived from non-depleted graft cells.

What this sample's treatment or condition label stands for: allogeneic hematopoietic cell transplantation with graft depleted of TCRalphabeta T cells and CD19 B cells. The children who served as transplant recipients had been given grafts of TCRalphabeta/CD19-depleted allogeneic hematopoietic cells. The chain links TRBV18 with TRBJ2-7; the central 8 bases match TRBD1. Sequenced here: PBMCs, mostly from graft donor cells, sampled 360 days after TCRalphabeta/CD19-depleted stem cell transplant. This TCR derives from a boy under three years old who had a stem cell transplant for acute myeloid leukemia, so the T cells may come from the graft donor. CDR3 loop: CASSAPKGQGLYEQYF. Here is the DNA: TGTGCCAGCTCAGCTCCTAAAGGACAGGGACTCTACGAGCAGTACTTC.